Below, 4 T cell receptor beta chains from the same sample are listed, as sequenced in a study of cytomegalovirus exposure and HLA in healthy donors. Here immunoSEQ multiplex PCR was the method, and the copy in TCRdb shows in-frame clones only, minus some. The sample yields about 110,000 clones, around 82% seen once. Source material: PBMCs. These receptors all come from a woman aged 18-35 years in good health and CMV-seronegative.

The chain uses TRBV2 and TRBJ2-2, with a possible D match to TRBD1 (6 bases). The germline V gene has CDR1 SNHLY and CDR2 FYNNEI. This CDR3 contains 17 residues. Trimming removed 6 bases at V and 4 bases at J, with 21 bases between. CDR3 in amino acids: CASSPKVGGASTGELFF. The CDR3, as DNA: TGTGCCAGCAGCCCGAAGGTTGGGGGCGCGAGCACCGGGGAGCTGTTTTTT.

The genes are TRBV10-3 and TRBJ2-7; D is perhaps TRBD1 (6 bases). Per germline, CDR1 ENHRY and CDR2 SYGVKD. The CDR3 contains 14 residues. Trimming shortened V by 4 bases and J by 2 bases, and 12 bases separated the two germline ends. CDR3 residues: CAISAGTRAYEQYF. For the CDR3, the DNA is TGTGCCATCAGTGCCGGGACAAGAGCCTACGAGCAGTACTTC.

The chain recombines TRBV5-4 with TRBJ1-2; D not resolved. Per germline, CDR1 SGHNT and CDR2 YYREEE (reference sequence). This CDR3 region has 13 residues. V lost 4 bases to trimming and J lost 2 bases, with 9 bases between them. The CDR3 region is CASSRTSNYGYTF. DNA for the CDR3: TGTGCCAGCAGCCGGACTTCGAACTATGGCTACACCTTC.

The rearrangement links TRBV30 to TRBJ1-1; no clear D. V lost 8 bases, J lost 1 base, and 17 bases lay in between. From germline, CDR1 is GTSNPN and CDR2 SVGIG (reference sequence). The length of the CDR3 is 14 residues. CDR3 in amino acids: CAQANGGGNTEAFF. The CDR3 DNA reads as TGTGCCCAGGCAAATGGAGGCGGGAACACTGAAGCTTTCTTT.